This T cell receptor (beta chain) was captured in a study of blood T cell repertoires in COVID-19. On this clone itself: Other nucleotide sequences from this sample produce the same CDR3.

Germline lookup yields CDR1 SGDLS and CDR2 YYNGEE. V shed 3 bases and J 6 bases; nucleotides not matched to a gene: 0. This CDR3 comprises 12 residues. As handled by the study authors: Reference gene primer amplification yielded estimated nucleated cell counts. TCRdb's copy holds only in-frame clones and misses some; the assay was immunoSEQ multiplex PCR. From that table come the V and J calls and clone size; the DNA was used to work out D and trimming. The repertoire holds just over 650,000 clones, with more than 80% as singletons. V and J are TRBV9 and TRBJ2-7, with 10 bases matching TRBD1. The sample comprised peripheral blood. The sequence was obtained from a woman aged 18-29 years with acute or convalescent COVID-19. This CDR3 reads CASSGTGGEQYF. The DNA for the CDR3 is TGTGCCAGCAGCGGGACAGGGGGCGAGCAGTACTTC.